The clone carrying this TCR beta chain was detected ten times or more. Germline V lookup: CDR1 MNHEY, CDR2 SVGEGT. The J segment lost 6 bases and the V segment lost 2 bases, leaving 14 bases of the junction unmatched. CDR3 size: 18 residues. This specimen belongs to a study of response to subunit inactivated influenza vaccine. From the RT-PCR reads, TCRdb called clonotypes with MiXCR, one entry per CDR3 protein. The table lists 500,000 to 550,000 distinct CDR3 sequences, roughly 25% of them singletons. These data were likewise used in another study, on T cells expressing NK-cell markers. According to that study: Beta-chain TCR cDNA was generated via 5'RACE template switching with UMIs. Beta-chain profiling covered CD3+CD56+NKG2C+, CD3+CD56+NKG2C- and CD3+CD56-NKG2C+ sorted subsets. Restricting sorting to alpha-beta TCR T cells was achieved in several experiments by an anti-gamma-delta TCR antibody. The share of CD8+ T cells held by dominant NKG2C+ clonotypes was about 1.0-7.5% in about 6 donors. HCMV specificity of the expanded NKG2C+ T cell clones stayed unclear.

This TCR was sampled from a man aged 50 to 59 who received an inactivated influenza vaccine. The chain joins TRBV6-2 or TRBV6-3 to TRBJ2-3; 10 nucleotides agree with TRBD1. The specimen was CD4+ T cells sorted from PBMCs, collected 11 to 12 days after vaccination. The DNA for the CDR3 is TGTGCCAGCAGTTACCCGTCGGCTGAGACAGGGGGCGCGGATACGCAGTATTTT. Translating it yields CASSYPSAETGGADTQYF.